One TCR beta chain is described in this entry. Its antigen is undetermined. This record comes from a study of graft-versus-host responses after intestinal transplantation. Study as a whole: Transplant recipients had multivisceral, liver-intestinal, or isolated intestinal grafts. Once they had received anti-thymocyte globulin induction, all recipients took tacrolimus and steroids for approximately three years.

The germline CDR1 and CDR2 sequences are MDHEN and SYDVKM. There are 16 residues in the CDR3. The V gene lost 5 bases and the J gene lost 13 bases, with 27 bases spanning the gap. General study points: Individuals who had graft-donor T cell macrochimerism had allografts that showed high graft-versus-host to host-versus-graft clonal ratios. GvH clones appeared in recipient marrow, some first in ileum or blood.

Clones were sequenced by immunoSEQ multiplex PCR, and TCRdb holds only the in-frame ones, with some missing. The sample includes about 38,000 clones, over 80% of them seen just once. The material sequenced was PBMCs, taken more than 950 days after transplant. This clonotype was sampled from a human patient who received an intestinal transplant, so some T cells may come from the graft donor. V is TRBV28 and J is TRBJ2-1; weak D call: TRBD2 (7 bases). The CDR3 protein is CASSLPLRGGNTLQFF. In nucleotides, the CDR3 is TGTGCCAGCAGTCTTCCTTTGAGGGGGGGAAATACACTACAGTTCTTC.